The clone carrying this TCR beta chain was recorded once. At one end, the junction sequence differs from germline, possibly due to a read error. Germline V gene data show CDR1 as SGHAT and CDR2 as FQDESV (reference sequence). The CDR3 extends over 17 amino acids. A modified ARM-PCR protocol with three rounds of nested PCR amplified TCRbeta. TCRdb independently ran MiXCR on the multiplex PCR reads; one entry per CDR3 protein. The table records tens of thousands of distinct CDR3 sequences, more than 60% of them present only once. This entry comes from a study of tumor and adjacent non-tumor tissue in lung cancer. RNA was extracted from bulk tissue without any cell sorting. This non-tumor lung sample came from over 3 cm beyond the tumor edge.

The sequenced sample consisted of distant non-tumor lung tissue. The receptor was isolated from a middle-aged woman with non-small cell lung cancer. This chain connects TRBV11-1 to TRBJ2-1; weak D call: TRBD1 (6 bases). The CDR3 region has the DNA TGTGTCAGCAGGTTAAGAGTCCCGCCGACAGGAGACAATGAGCAGTTATTC. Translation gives CVSRLRVPPTGDNEQLF.